Given below is one T cell receptor beta chain in context. The antigen remains unidentified. This specimen belongs to a study of blood T cells in healthy people across ages. The overall study: When template switching was applied, about one barcoded beta molecule was captured per two T cells. General study results and limits: The lack of PBMC sorting stopped any conclusive naive versus antigen-experienced comparison.

A sample-barcoded 5' primer and a J-beta primer mix were used in a second PCR of about 6 to 11 cycles. Every sample returned 2.5 million or more CDR3-containing paired-end reads. TCRdb independently ran MiXCR on the 5' RACE reads; one entry per CDR3 protein. The table lists about 940,000 distinct CDR3 sequences, about 48% of them singletons. Trimming left V 4 bases short and J 3 bases short, with 10 bases between. There are 13 residues in the CDR3. CDR1 is SGHTA and CDR2 is FQGTGA in the germline V gene. No fewer than 7 million PBMCs went into each sample. Sequencing input: blood. The clonotype originates from a man younger than 45 in good health. V gene TRBV7-3 combines with J gene TRBJ2-7, with no clear D. Here the CDR3 reads CASSSDSYYEQYF. The CDR3 DNA reads as TGTGCCAGCAGCTCCGACTCTTACTACGAGCAGTACTTC.